This T cell receptor (beta chain) was sequenced during a study of OX40 agonist ivuxolimab in advanced cancers. Per germline, CDR1 SGHAT and CDR2 FQNNGV. This CDR3 is built from 14 residues. The V and J ends lost 5 bases and 5 bases, in that order; junction bases with no gene match: 6. Generated by immunoSEQ multiplex PCR, the TCRdb table keeps only in-frame clones and is missing some. The sample has around 80,000 clones; around 93% are singletons. The starting material was CD4+ or CD8+ T cells sorted from blood, obtained in a trial of the OX40 agonist ivuxolimab. The receptor comes from an adult with an advanced solid tumor such as melanoma, head and neck, liver or kidney cancer. The chain has TRBV11-2 and TRBJ2-5; TRBD1 agrees at 9 bases. The CDR3 loop is CASSTDRGFETQYF. The CDR3 region has the DNA TGTGCCAGCAGCACGGACAGGGGTTTCGAGACCCAGTACTTC.